A selection of T cell receptor beta chains follows, all from one sample in a study of blood T cell repertoires in COVID-19. The table came from immunoSEQ multiplex PCR; TCRdb's copy has only in-frame clones and leaves some out. The sample records 65,000 to 90,000 clones, 89% being singletons. The specimen was peripheral blood. The receptors originated from a man aged 50 or older with acute or convalescent COVID-19. The CDR3 runs from the conserved cysteine through the conserved F or W. Each record gives: CDR3 DNA, CDR3 protein, J gene, V gene, clone size, CDR3 length, D gene. A D gene is named only where the DNA matches it firmly. Rows give clone size only sometimes, using once, few, many, or a class for an expanded clone.

DNA: TGTGCCAGCAGCTTACAGGGCTACAATGAGCAGTTCTTC; CDR3: CASSLQGYNEQFF; J: TRBJ2-1; V: TRBV7-3; size: once; length: 13; D: NA
DNA: TGTGCCACCCGCGGGGGCTGGGGGGAGCTGTTTTTT; CDR3: CATRGGWGELFF; J: TRBJ2-2; V: TRBV24-1; size: NA; length: 12; D: NA
DNA: TGCGCCAGCAGCTCTCAACTAGCGGGGGGAACAAACACCGGGGAGCTGTTTTTT; CDR3: CASSSQLAGGTNTGELFF; J: TRBJ2-2; V: TRBV5-1; size: NA; length: 18; D: TRBD2
DNA: TGTGCCAGCAGCCGGGGACCCAGGGGGGCCTCCCACTCTGGAAACACCATATATTTT; CDR3: CASSRGPRGASHSGNTIYF; J: TRBJ1-3; V: TRBV28; size: NA; length: 19; D: TRBD1
DNA: TGTGCCAGCAGTTCTGGGGATAGGGGTGAGCAGTTCTTC; CDR3: CASSSGDRGEQFF; J: TRBJ2-1; V: TRBV6-5; size: once; length: 13; D: NA
DNA: TGTGCCAGCAGTGGATTGTGGGGGGACAATGAGCAGTTCTTC; CDR3: CASSGLWGDNEQFF; J: TRBJ2-1; V: TRBV2; size: once; length: 14; D: NA
DNA: TGCGCCAGCAGCTTGGCAGGGGCCAGCAATCAGCCCCAGCATTTT; CDR3: CASSLAGASNQPQHF; J: TRBJ1-5; V: TRBV5-1; size: NA; length: 15; D: NA
DNA: TGTGCCAGCAGTGCAGAGCGGCCGGGACTAGCGATGAATGAGCAGTTCTTC; CDR3: CASSAERPGLAMNEQFF; J: TRBJ2-1; V: TRBV6-1; size: NA; length: 17; D: TRBD2
DNA: TGTGCCACCCAAAGTGGGGCGCATGGCTACACCTTC; CDR3: CATQSGAHGYTF; J: TRBJ1-2; V: TRBV10-3; size: NA; length: 12; D: NA
DNA: TGTGCCAGCAGCCCTAGCGGAAACACCGGGGAGCTGTTTTTT; CDR3: CASSPSGNTGELFF; J: TRBJ2-2; V: TRBV7-2; size: NA; length: 14; D: TRBD2